The 21 T cell receptor beta chains presented below share a single source sample, sequenced in a study of shared clonotypes between healthy human individuals. CD45RO negativity and positive selection for CCR7 defined naive CD8 cells, a population that excluded terminally differentiated effector memory CD45RA+ cells. Assay used: immunoSEQ multiplex PCR; TCRdb lists only in-frame clones, some missing. Of around 2,000,000 clones in the sample, 90% to 95% were seen once. Sequenced: naive CD8+ T cells from PBMCs. These receptors all come from a man younger than 35 in good health. Some clones in this sample may be carry-over from other donors' samples.

The chain is built from TRBV15 and TRBJ2-7; TRBD1 matches 7 bases. J gave up 7 bases and V 3 bases, and 12 bases lay outside the gene matches. Looked up from germline, CDR1 is LNHNV and CDR2 is YYDKDF (reference sequence). CDR3 length: 15 residues. For the CDR3, the DNA is TGTGCCACCAGCAGGGACAGGTTAACTTCGGGGGAGCAGTACTTC. Protein sequence: CATSRDRLTSGEQYF.

The chain has TRBV28 and TRBJ1-2; D gene uncertain. The CDR3 runs 15 residues. Germline assignment: CDR1 MDHEN and CDR2 SYDVKM. V lost 1 base and J lost 0, with 9 bases in between. As DNA, the CDR3 is TGTGCCAGCAGTTTATTAAAGCCGGCTAACTATGGCTACACCTTC. Translated, it gives CASSLLKPANYGYTF.

This chain connects TRBV5-1 to TRBJ2-7, with D perhaps matching TRBD2 (5 bases). This CDR3 comprises 15 residues. Germline V lookup: CDR1 SGHRS, CDR2 YFSETQ. Deletions cut 3 bases from V and 0 bases from J, with 13 bases between. CDR3 coding DNA: TGCGCCAGCAGCTCGCACCGGGAAACCTCCTACGAGCAGTACTTC. This translates into CASSSHRETSYEQYF.

This chain links TRBV19 with TRBJ1-1; D not resolved. There are 11 residues in the CDR3. V lost 8 bases and J lost 9, with 13 bases in between. Germline lookup yields CDR1 LNHDA and CDR2 SQIVND (reference sequence). The CDR3 reads CASWRDRQAFF. In DNA form, the CDR3 reads TGTGCCAGTTGGAGAGATCGACAAGCTTTCTTT.

The V call is TRBV5-6, the J call TRBJ1-1, with D possibly being TRBD1 (6 bases). CDR1 is SGHDT, CDR2 YYEEEE, per germline. The CDR3 runs to 14 residues. Trimming stripped 0 bases from V and 5 bases from J, with 11 bases between. CDR3 DNA sequence: TGTGCCAGCAGCTTGGTACAGGGAGGGACTGAAGCTTTCTTT. The encoded protein is CASSLVQGGTEAFF.

In its sample, this clone was seen once. Other DNA sequences of this sample code for an identical CDR3. The chain has TRBV7-8 and TRBJ2-7, with D possibly TRBD2 on 5 matching bases. The length of the CDR3 is 13 residues. The ends were cut back, 4 bases at V and 4 bases at J, with 11 bases in the middle. Per the germline V gene, CDR1 is SGHVS and CDR2 is FQNEAQ. The CDR3 sequence is CASSSDRGYEQYF. Here the CDR3 DNA reads TGTGCCAGCAGCTCGGACCGGGGATACGAGCAGTACTTC.

The chain recombines TRBV19 with TRBJ2-1, with 7 bases fitting TRBD1. The germline V gene has CDR1 LNHDA and CDR2 SQIVND (reference sequence). The CDR3 is 15 residues long. V lost 2 bases and J lost 0; bases outside the gene matches: 1. Here the CDR3 reads CASSIWDSSYNEQFF. The DNA of the CDR3 is TGTGCCAGTAGTATATGGGACAGCTCCTACAATGAGCAGTTCTTC.

Comments on this clone: At the DNA level, this CDR3 is encoded by other sequences in the same sample as well. The chain employs TRBV7-9 and TRBJ2-7; 9 positions match TRBD1. Germline V gene data show CDR1 as SEHNR and CDR2 as FQNEAQ (reference sequence). The CDR3 is made up of 15 amino acids. Unmatched junction bases numbered 4, after V lost 3 bases and J lost 1 base. The CDR3 bases are TGTGCCAGCAGCTTTGGACAGGGGCTTTCCTACGAGCAGTACTTC. Residues: CASSFGQGLSYEQYF.

The gene calls are TRBV4-3 and TRBJ1-2; the D is unclear. Germline V gives CDR1 LGHNA, CDR2 YSLEER. This CDR3 is built from 13 residues. Trimming left V 0 bases short and J 7 bases short, with 9 bases between. CDR3 nucleotides: TGCGCCAGCAGCCAAGAAGTATTCGTTGGCTACACCTTC. It is translated as CASSQEVFVGYTF.

This rearrangement joins TRBV12-5 to TRBJ2-6; D may be TRBD2 (5 bases). This CDR3 has 20 amino acids. With 2 bases removed from V and 4 bases from J, the gap between germline ends came to 24 bases. Germline assignment: CDR1 LGHNT and CDR2 FRNRAP. In nucleotides, the CDR3 is TGTGCTAGTGGTTTGTCTCTGGGAAGCTCGGGATCGGGAGGGGCCAACGTCCTGACTTTC. It is translated as CASGLSLGSSGSGGANVLTF.

The chain couples TRBV15 to TRBJ2-3; D is perhaps TRBD2 (6 bases). V lost 4 bases and J 2 bases, leaving 16 bases between the germline ends. This CDR3 is built from 16 residues. Germline CDR1 reads LNHNV; CDR2 reads YYDKDF (reference sequence). The DNA for the CDR3 is TGTGCCACCAGCACCCCGGAAGCGGGCTTCACAGATACGCAGTATTTT. It codes for CATSTPEAGFTDTQYF.

CDR3 nucleotides: TGTGCCAGCACTGCGCCTAGCGGGGGACCCTACGAGCAGTACTTC. It is translated as CASTAPSGGPYEQYF. V gene TRBV6-1 combines with J gene TRBJ2-7; 10 nucleotides match TRBD2. There are 15 residues in the CDR3. In germline, CDR1 is MNHNS, CDR2 SASEGT. With 7 bases clipped from V and 2 bases from J, the junction kept 8 bases outside the gene matches.

Concerning this clone itself: The same CDR3 can be traced to other DNA sequences in this sample. The rearrangement uses TRBV27 and TRBJ2-7; 8 positions agree with TRBD1. CDR1 is MNHEY, CDR2 SMNVEV, per germline (reference sequence). The ends lost 5 bases at V and 4 bases at J; junction bases unmatched: 7. The CDR3 runs to 14 residues. The CDR3 loop reads CASSPQGAGYEQYF. As DNA, the CDR3 is TGTGCCAGCAGTCCCCAGGGGGCGGGATACGAGCAGTACTTC.

This clone is a singleton in its sample. V and J are TRBV27 and TRBJ2-2; a weak D match, TRBD1 (6 bases). Germline V gene data show CDR1 as MNHEY and CDR2 as SMNVEV (reference sequence). This CDR3 has 16 amino acids. V gave up 2 bases and J gave up 3 bases, with 13 bases separating them. CDR3 amino acids: CASSLTPGTYTGELFF. The CDR3 region has the DNA TGTGCCAGCAGTTTAACCCCCGGGACATACACCGGGGAGCTGTTTTTT.

This clone has only a few counts. This CDR3 is also generated by other DNA sequences in the sample. The V and J genes are TRBV29-1 and TRBJ1-1; D not certain. CDR1 SQVTM and CDR2 ANQGSEA come from the germline V gene. Trimming stripped 4 bases from V and 7 bases from J, with 7 bases between. The CDR3 runs to 10 residues. The CDR3 spells CSVAGDEAFF. The CDR3 coding sequence is TGCAGCGTTGCCGGGGATGAAGCTTTCTTT. Together with reference TRBV29-1 and TRBJ1-1, the CDR3 gives the full variable domain: SAVISQKPSRDICQRGTSLTIQCQVDSQVTMMFWYRQQPGQSLTLIATANQGSEATYESGFVIDKFPISRPNLTFSTLTVSNMSPEDSSIYLCSVAGDEAFFGQGTRLTVV.

This chain uses TRBV15 with TRBJ1-2, with a possible D match to TRBD1 (6 bases). The CDR3 spans 14 residues. Germline V gene lookup returns CDR1 LNHNV and CDR2 YYDKDF (reference sequence). V was pared by 5 bases and J by 5 bases, with 15 bases between. CDR3 DNA: TGTGCCACCAGCGCTCTGGCAGGGGAATATGGCTACACCTTC. Translating gives CATSALAGEYGYTF.

This sequence joins TRBV7-9 and TRBJ2-5; 7 bases agree with TRBD1. The J call may be wrong; the DNA end is better matched by TRBJ2-7. Germline V gene lookup returns CDR1 SEHNR and CDR2 FQNEAQ (reference sequence). This CDR3 is built from 15 residues. As DNA, the CDR3 is TGTGCCAGCAGCCCAATACCGGGACAGTCACCCGAGCAGTACTTC. Encoded protein: CASSPIPGQSPEQYF.

CDR3 amino acids: CASRGLAGAGTYEQYF. The CDR3 DNA reads as TGTGCCAGCAGGGGACTAGCGGGAGCGGGAACCTACGAGCAGTACTTC. The chain links TRBV28 to TRBJ2-7, with 14 bases fitting TRBD2. In germline, CDR1 is MDHEN, CDR2 SYDVKM. The CDR3 runs to 16 residues. V dropped 6 bases and J dropped 2; count of bases not matched to a gene: 6.

This chain joins TRBV19 and TRBJ2-7; 9 bases align to TRBD1. The junction had 4 bases not matched to a gene; V was cut back by 1 base and J by 3 bases. Looked up from germline, CDR1 is LNHDA and CDR2 is SQIVND (reference sequence). CDR3 length: 15 amino acids. The DNA for the CDR3 is TGTGCCAGTAGTATAGCGGGACAGGGCTACTACGAGCAGTACTTC. It is translated as CASSIAGQGYYEQYF. Complete variable domain (other parts from reference TRBV19 and TRBJ2-7): DGGITQSPKYLFRKEGQNVTLSCEQNLNHDAMYWYRQDPGQGLRLIYYSQIVNDFQKGDIAEGYSVSREKKESFPLTVTSAQKNPTAFYLCASSIAGQGYYEQYFGPGTRLTVT.

A note on this clone: Other DNA sequences in the same sample also yield this CDR3. The chain combines TRBV28 with TRBJ2-7; D is unresolved. Trimming pared 1 base from V and 0 bases from J, leaving 7 bases between. The CDR3 runs 14 residues. Germline-derived CDR1 and CDR2 are MDHEN and SYDVKM. CDR3 sequence: CASSLSGLSYEQYF. CDR3 sequence (DNA): TGTGCCAGCAGTTTATCTGGGCTCTCCTACGAGCAGTACTTC.

This chain uses TRBV25-1 with TRBJ2-5, with 9 bases identical to TRBD2. Germline CDR1 is MGHDK and CDR2 is SYGVNS. This CDR3 is built from 15 residues. With 3 bases clipped from V and 3 bases from J, the junction kept 5 bases outside the gene matches. CDR3 sequence: CASSDDERGEETQYF. The CDR3 nucleotides read TGTGCCAGCAGTGATGACGAGCGGGGGGAAGAGACCCAGTACTTC. The full variable domain, its missing parts supplied by reference TRBV25-1 and TRBJ2-5, is EADIYQTPRYLVIGTGKKITLECSQTMGHDKMYWYQQDPGMELHLIHYSYGVNSTEKGDLSSESTVSRIRTEHFPLTLESARPSHTSQYLCASSDDERGEETQYFGPGTRLLVL.